The source of this T cell receptor (beta chain) is a study of cytomegalovirus exposure and HLA in healthy donors. The trim removed 6 bases at V and 4 bases at J, leaving 3 bases unmatched. This CDR3 comprises 13 residues. Per germline, CDR1 LNHDA and CDR2 SQIVND (reference sequence). PCR used 60 Vbeta primers and 13 Jbeta primers. Profiled with immunoSEQ multiplex PCR; TCRdb holds only in-frame clones, not every one. The table includes fewer than 250,000 clones, roughly 81% detected once. The clonotype was recovered from a young woman in good health and CMV-seropositive. The specimen sequenced was PBMCs. V gene TRBV19 combines with J gene TRBJ1-1; 9 bases fit TRBD1. The CDR3 nucleotides are TGTGCCAGTAGCCAGACAGGGGGCACTGAAGCTTTCTTT. This gives the protein CASSQTGGTEAFF.